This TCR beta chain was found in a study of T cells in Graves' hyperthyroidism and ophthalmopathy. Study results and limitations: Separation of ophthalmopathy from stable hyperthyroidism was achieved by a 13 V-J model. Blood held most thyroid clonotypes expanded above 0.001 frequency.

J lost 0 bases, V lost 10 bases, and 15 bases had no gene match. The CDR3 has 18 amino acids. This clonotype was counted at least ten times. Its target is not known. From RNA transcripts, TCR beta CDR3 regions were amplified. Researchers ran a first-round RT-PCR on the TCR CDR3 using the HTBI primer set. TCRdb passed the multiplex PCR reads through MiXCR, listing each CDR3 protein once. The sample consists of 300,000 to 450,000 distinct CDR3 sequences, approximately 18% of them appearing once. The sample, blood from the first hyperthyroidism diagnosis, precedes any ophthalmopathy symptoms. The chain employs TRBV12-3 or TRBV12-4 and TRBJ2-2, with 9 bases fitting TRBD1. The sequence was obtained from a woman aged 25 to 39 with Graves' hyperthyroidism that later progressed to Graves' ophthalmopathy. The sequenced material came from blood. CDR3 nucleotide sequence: TGTGCCAACTCCCGGGACAGGGCGGTCTTCGCGAACACCGGGGAGCTGTTTTTT. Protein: CANSRDRAVFANTGELFF.